This T cell receptor beta chain emerged from a study of spatial heterogeneity in lung cancer. Study overall: Alpha-chain sequences were consistently detected less often than beta-chain sequences. Unique TCR and UMI combinations averaged more than ten appearances each in raw reads.

Time point given: sample taken at primary tumor resection. Sequencing covered unsorted whole RNA taken from tumor, nontumor lung or frozen PBMC. A total of over 70 untreated early-stage non-small cell lung cancer patients served as donors. Every TCR cDNA molecule carried a tag that served as a unique molecular identifier. TCRdb re-called the 5' RACE reads with MiXCR, one entry per CDR3 protein. Found here are under 75,000 distinct CDR3 sequences, approximately 12% of them singletons; the top ten hold 7.2%. This clonotype was found many times. This clonotype was sampled from a male donor with early-stage non-small cell lung cancer. The source was PBMCs, collected at surgery.

CDR3 sequence reads: CASLTRSNEQFF. The CDR3 region has the DNA TGTGCCAGCTTGACCCGGTCCAATGAGCAGTTCTTC. The chain joins TRBV25-1 to TRBJ2-1; D ambiguous. Trimming pared 8 bases from V and 6 bases from J, leaving 11 bases between. The CDR3 loop spans 12 amino acids. The V gene's germline CDR1 is MGHDK and CDR2 SYGVNS. The full variable domain, completed using reference TRBV25-1 and TRBJ2-1, is EADIYQTPRYLVIGTGKKITLECSQTMGHDKMYWYQQDPGMELHLIHYSYGVNSTEKGDLSSESTVSRIRTEHFPLTLESARPSHTSQYLCASLTRSNEQFFGPGTRLTVL.